This T cell receptor beta chain was sequenced during a study of shared clonotypes between healthy human individuals. About the research overall: Researchers assigned three CD4 naive, three CD4 memory, two CD8 naive and one CD8 memory plate to each donor.

Some clones are missing from TCRdb's copy, which holds only in-frame ones; the method was immunoSEQ multiplex PCR. The table has about 2.1 million clones, 93% seen once. Naive CD8 populations comprised CD45RO-negative cells positively selected for CCR7, excluding terminally differentiated effector memory CD45RA+ cells. The donors, all of them Caucasian adults, lived in Nashville, Tennessee. The material sequenced was naive CD8+ T cells from PBMCs. The source is a man between 18 and 35 years old in good health. Some clones in this sample may be carry-over from other donors' samples.

The CDR3 protein is CAIAPGVGLAGRQFF. Written as DNA, the CDR3 is TGTGCCATCGCGCCGGGGGTGGGACTAGCGGGCCGGCAGTTCTTC. The V and J genes are TRBV27 and TRBJ2-1; 12 bases line up with TRBD2. The CDR3 covers 15 residues. Per germline, CDR1 MNHEY and CDR2 SMNVEV (reference sequence). Trimming cost V 10 bases and J 12 bases; bases outside gene matches: 16.